Sequencing of this T cell receptor beta chain was carried out in a study of neurological immune-mediated disorders. This CDR3 contains 16 residues. Germline V lookup: CDR1 MNHEY, CDR2 SVGAGI. Trimming removed 2 bases from V and 4 bases from J, with 17 bases in between. 5'RACE employing 10-nucleotide random UMIs yielded the cDNA. MiXCR, applied by TCRdb to the 5' RACE reads, yields one record per CDR3 protein. Of under 70,000 distinct CDR3 sequences in the sample, roughly 3.3% were seen once. Points from the study as a whole: Falling below healthy controls, multiple sclerosis showed the least TCR clonal expansion, while HTLV-1-associated myelopathy showed the most.

In this sample, this clonotype turned up many times. The antigen is undetermined. The material sequenced was PBMCs. The genes are TRBV6-5 and TRBJ1-1; D perhaps matches TRBD1 (6 bases). The origin of this receptor is a woman in her 30s with multiple sclerosis. In DNA form, the CDR3 reads TGTGCCAGCAGTTACCGAACAGGGTCTACGGTCACTGAAGCTTTCTTT. Its protein product is CASSYRTGSTVTEAFF.